The T cell receptor beta chain described here comes from a study of T-cell memory formation after mild COVID-19. The wider study: The study found TCR clusters largely donor specific.

TCRdb re-called the 5' RACE reads with MiXCR, one entry per CDR3 protein. The sample has about 470,000 distinct CDR3 sequences; 15% to 20% are singletons. The CDR3 totals 16 residues. Germline V CDR1 and CDR2: SGHKS, YYEKEE (reference sequence). V dropped 0 bases and J dropped 0 bases, with 9 bases sitting between them. This clonotype occurred a few times. The material sequenced was PBMCs or a T cell subset sorted from them (not recorded which). V gene TRBV5-5 combines with J gene TRBJ2-2; the D gene is possibly TRBD1 (6 bases). The sequence came from an adult woman who had mild COVID-19 (a few samples of this study predate the infection). Cell type and time point are not known. CDR3 DNA: TGTGCCAGCAGCTTGGCGGCAGGGGCGAACACCGGGGAGCTGTTTTTT. Translation: CASSLAAGANTGELFF.